The next 17 T cell receptor beta chains were all read from a single sample in a study of shared clonotypes between healthy human individuals. Assay used: immunoSEQ multiplex PCR; TCRdb lists only in-frame clones, some missing. The sample has over 1.5 million clones, nearly 99% seen once. Input material: naive CD4+ T cells sorted from blood. Subset specified: CD45RA+ positively selected. The receptors shown here come from a man in his thirties or forties in good health.

This clone was seen just once. The CDR3 bases are TGTGCCAGCAGTCCACAGGGTTTAAAGACCCAGTACTTC. As protein: CASSPQGLKTQYF. V and J are TRBV27 and TRBJ2-5; D perhaps matches TRBD1 (6 bases). The CDR3 runs 13 residues. CDR1 and CDR2 (germline): MNHEY, SMNVEV (reference sequence). Trimming shortened V by 5 bases and J by 6 bases, and 13 bases separated the two germline ends.

The V call is TRBV5-5, the J call TRBJ2-1, with 7 positions matching TRBD2. V shed 3 bases, J shed 1 base, and the junction held 7 bases outside the gene matches. This CDR3 has 16 amino acids. Germline lookup yields CDR1 SGHKS and CDR2 YYEKEE (reference sequence). This CDR3 is CASSSREAASYNEQFF. CDR3 bases: TGTGCCAGCAGCTCCCGGGAGGCGGCATCCTACAATGAGCAGTTCTTC. Variable domain in full (rest from reference TRBV5-5 and TRBJ2-1): DAGVTQSPTHLIKTRGQQVTLRCSPISGHKSVSWYQQVLGQGPQFIFQYYEKEERGRGNFPDRFSARQFPNYSSELNVNALLLGDSALYLCASSSREAASYNEQFFGPGTRLTVL.

The rearrangement uses TRBV5-4 and TRBJ2-3, with TRBD2 identical over 13 bases. CDR1 is SGHNT, CDR2 YYREEE, per germline (reference sequence). The length of the CDR3 is 15 residues. The trim removed 5 bases at V and 2 bases at J, leaving 2 bases unmatched. The CDR3 protein is CASRGTSGATDTQYF. The DNA of the CDR3 is TGTGCCAGCAGGGGGACTAGCGGGGCCACAGATACGCAGTATTTT.

As regards this clone: This sample also contains other DNA sequences that code for the same CDR3. The V and J genes are TRBV6-5 and TRBJ2-1, with TRBD1 matching over 12 bases. The ends lost 8 bases at V and 2 bases at J; junction bases unmatched: 4. The CDR3 consists of 15 residues. Germline values: CDR1 MNHEY, CDR2 SVGAGI. CDR3 amino acids: CASSGTGGPYNEQFF. The CDR3 coding sequence is TGTGCCAGCTCCGGGACAGGGGGCCCCTACAATGAGCAGTTCTTC.

V usage is TRBV29-1 and J usage is TRBJ2-7, with 9 bases that match TRBD1. The CDR3 covers 13 residues. J was trimmed by 5 bases and V by 5 bases; bases with no gene match: 7. Germline V gene sequence: CDR1 SQVTM, CDR2 ANQGSEA. The CDR3 loop reads CSVSGQGKNEQYF. The DNA of the CDR3 is TGCAGCGTTTCGGGACAGGGTAAAAACGAGCAGTACTTC.

The chain has TRBV4-2 and TRBJ2-7; 8 nucleotides agree with TRBD1. The CDR3 runs 15 residues. V lost 4 bases to trimming and J lost 2 bases; unmatched junction nucleotides: 7. Germline loops: CDR1 LGHNA, CDR2 YNFKEQ. The CDR3 protein is CASSLGTGDPYEQYF. The CDR3 nucleotides read TGTGCCAGCAGCCTGGGGACAGGTGACCCCTACGAGCAGTACTTC.

This chain uses TRBV29-1 with TRBJ2-3; 11 bases line up with TRBD2. The CDR3 loop spans 13 amino acids. Germline CDR1 reads SQVTM; CDR2 reads ANQGSEA. V gave up 7 bases and J gave up 3 bases; unmatched junction bases: 3. CDR3 DNA sequence: TGCAGCGGCGGGACTAGCGGAACAGATACGCAGTATTTT. Translation: CSGGTSGTDTQYF.

The V and J genes are TRBV5-1 and TRBJ2-5; no firm D call. Per germline, CDR1 SGHRS and CDR2 YFSETQ. V was pared by 0 bases and J by 7 bases, with 13 bases between. The CDR3 length is 14 residues. The CDR3 sequence is CASSLEFPLGTQYF. The CDR3 DNA reads TGCGCCAGCAGCTTGGAGTTCCCGCTGGGGACCCAGTACTTC.

This chain joins TRBV27 and TRBJ1-3; TRBD1 is a possible D gene (6 bases). The germline gives CDR1 MNHEY, CDR2 SMNVEV (reference sequence). V was pared by 2 bases and J by 4 bases, with 6 bases between. CDR3 length: 13 amino acids. CDR3 loop: CASSLDRGNTIYF. The CDR3 DNA is TGTGCCAGCAGTTTAGACAGGGGAAACACCATATATTTT.

J is TRBJ2-1 and V is TRBV11-2; D is unclear. The germline gives CDR1 SGHAT, CDR2 FQNNGV. The CDR3 contains 18 residues. V gave up 3 bases and J gave up 0 bases, with 18 bases separating them. CDR3 amino acids: CASSFYPSHRSSYNEQFF. CDR3 DNA sequence: TGTGCCAGCAGCTTTTACCCCTCCCATAGGAGCTCCTACAATGAGCAGTTCTTC.

J is TRBJ2-3 and V is TRBV2, with 9 nucleotides matching TRBD2. The CDR3 is made up of 15 amino acids. The V gene end was trimmed by 6 bases and the J gene end by 4 bases; junction bases not matched to a gene: 8. Germline loops: CDR1 SNHLY, CDR2 FYNNEI. CDR3 in amino acids: CASRVREGLADTQYF. The CDR3, as DNA: TGTGCCAGCAGGGTGCGGGAGGGCCTTGCAGATACGCAGTATTTT.

The chain's CDR3 is CASSLRTSGRPLSTDTQYF. In DNA form, the CDR3 reads TGTGCCAGCAGCTTGCGGACTAGCGGGAGGCCTCTTAGCACAGATACGCAGTATTTT. V is TRBV11-2 and J is TRBJ2-3, with TRBD2 identical over 14 bases. Per germline, CDR1 SGHAT and CDR2 FQNNGV. The CDR3 sequence is 19 residues long. V lost 3 bases and J lost 0; bases outside the gene matches: 8.

This chain links TRBV4-1 with TRBJ2-7; 7 positions agree with TRBD1. CDR1 is MGHRA, CDR2 YSYEKL, per germline. V shed 2 bases and J 3 bases; nucleotides not matched to a gene: 7. CDR3 size: 15 residues. The CDR3 here is CASSQQRQGIYEQYF. The CDR3 DNA sequence: TGCGCCAGCAGCCAACAGCGACAGGGAATCTACGAGCAGTACTTC.

This chain connects TRBV5-1 to TRBJ2-5; no clear D gene. Germline V CDR1 and CDR2: SGHRS, YFSETQ. The CDR3 sequence is 14 residues long. V was trimmed by 4 bases and J by 6 bases, leaving 16 bases between them. In nucleotides, the CDR3 is TGCGCCAGCAGCCCGCGGACGCCAGCTAAGACCCAGTACTTC. Translating gives CASSPRTPAKTQYF.

The chain couples TRBV7-2 to TRBJ2-3; D gene unclear. Germline lookup yields CDR1 SGHTA and CDR2 FQGNSA. Trimming removed 5 bases from V and 4 bases from J, with 13 bases in between. The CDR3 is 14 amino acids. The CDR3 sequence is CASSPPNRADTQYF. The CDR3 DNA sequence: TGTGCCAGCAGCCCACCCAACCGGGCAGATACGCAGTATTTT.

The chain uses TRBV9 and TRBJ2-7; 7 nucleotides match TRBD2. The germline CDR1 and CDR2 sequences are SGDLS and YYNGEE. This CDR3 comprises 13 residues. The ends lost 3 bases at V and 4 bases at J; junction bases unmatched: 4. CDR3 DNA: TGTGCCAGCAGCGCAGGGAGGGAGTACGAGCAGTACTTC. Amino acids: CASSAGREYEQYF.

The chain recombines TRBV5-6 with TRBJ1-5; no clear D gene. The CDR3 sequence is 15 residues long. Trimming took 4 bases from V and 3 from J, leaving 14 bases between them. CDR1 is SGHDT, CDR2 YYEEEE, per germline. CDR3: CASSLTGRINQPQHF. CDR3 coding DNA: TGTGCCAGCAGCCTGACTGGCCGGATCAATCAGCCCCAGCATTTT.